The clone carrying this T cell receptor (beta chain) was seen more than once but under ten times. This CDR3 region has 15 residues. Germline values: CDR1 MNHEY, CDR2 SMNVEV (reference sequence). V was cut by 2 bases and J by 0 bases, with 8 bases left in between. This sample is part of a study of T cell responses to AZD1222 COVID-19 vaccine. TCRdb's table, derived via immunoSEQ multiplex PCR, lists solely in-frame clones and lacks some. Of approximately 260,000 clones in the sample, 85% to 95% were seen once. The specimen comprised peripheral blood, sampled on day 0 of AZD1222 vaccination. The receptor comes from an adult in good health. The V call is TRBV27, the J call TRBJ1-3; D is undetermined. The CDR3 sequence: CASSLRPFSGNTIYF. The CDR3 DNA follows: TGTGCCAGCAGTTTAAGGCCGTTCTCTGGAAACACCATATATTTT.